This TCR beta chain was sequenced for a study of blood T cell repertoires in COVID-19. Background on the study: The United States, Italy and Spain provided the acute and convalescent COVID-19 samples.

In the original workflow: Nucleated cell number was recorded as an estimate derived from reference gene primer amplification. Profiled with immunoSEQ multiplex PCR; TCRdb holds only in-frame clones, not every one. For V, J and clone size, that table is used; D and trimming come from the DNA. The sample lists 200,000 to 250,000 clones; approximately 90% were seen once. The study recruited people aged about 18 to 95 years across more than 20 US areas. Donors were grouped by their self-reported clinical history. The TCR sequence derives from a woman aged 30 to 39 who had recovered from COVID-19. Sequenced input: PBMCs or T cells enriched from blood (not recorded which).

CDR3 amino acids: CASSFRAGQGGGTEAFF. The CDR3 nucleotides read TGCGCCAGCAGCTTCAGAGCCGGACAGGGGGGAGGGACTGAAGCTTTCTTT. The chain recombines TRBV5-1 with TRBJ1-1; TRBD1 aligns across 10 bases. V was pared by 2 bases and J by 5 bases, with 12 bases of the junction left unmatched. This CDR3 has 17 amino acids. Germline V gene data show CDR1 as SGHRS and CDR2 as YFSETQ.